This is a list of T cell receptor beta chains from one sample in a study of T cell responses to AZD1222 COVID-19 vaccine. Profiled with immunoSEQ multiplex PCR; TCRdb holds only in-frame clones, not every one. This sample has 150,000 to 200,000 clones, with around 93% found just once. The source was peripheral blood, collected on day 0 of AZD1222 vaccination. All receptors come from an adult in good health. Both conserved end residues are part of each CDR3. Fields, in order: clone size, J gene, D gene, V gene, CDR3 protein, CDR3 DNA. D genes are given only for firm matches. Expanded clones are given a class, and other clones once, few, many or no size at all.

abundance: .; j_gene: TRBJ2-1; d_gene: TRBD1; v_gene: TRBV28; CDR3aa: CASRGQAVNEQFF; CDR3nt: TGTGCCAGCAGGGGACAGGCGGTCAATGAGCAGTTCTTC
abundance: .; j_gene: TRBJ2-3; d_gene: TRBD2; v_gene: TRBV9; CDR3aa: CASSVRVGGTSRTDTQYF; CDR3nt: TGTGCCAGCAGCGTAAGGGTAGGGGGGACTAGCCGCACAGATACGCAGTATTTT
abundance: .; j_gene: TRBJ2-1; d_gene: TRBD2; v_gene: TRBV7-8; CDR3aa: CASSSPSGGAFGEQFF; CDR3nt: TGTGCCAGCAGCTCCCCCAGCGGGGGGGCCTTCGGAGAGCAGTTCTTC
abundance: .; j_gene: TRBJ2-3; d_gene: .; v_gene: TRBV19; CDR3aa: CASRESDRATDTQYF; CDR3nt: TGTGCCAGTAGGGAATCTGACCGCGCCACAGATACGCAGTATTTT
abundance: .; j_gene: TRBJ2-7; d_gene: .; v_gene: TRBV24-1; CDR3aa: CATSDPGLSLQYF; CDR3nt: TGTGCCACCAGTGACCCCGGACTGTCGCTGCAGTACTTC
abundance: .; j_gene: TRBJ2-1; d_gene: TRBD2; v_gene: TRBV10-3; CDR3aa: CAISENRRGGRNNEQFF; CDR3nt: TGTGCCATCAGTGAGAATCGGCGGGGGGGCCGGAACAATGAGCAGTTCTTC
abundance: .; j_gene: TRBJ2-7; d_gene: TRBD1; v_gene: TRBV5-1; CDR3aa: CASSEGTGPEQYF; CDR3nt: TGCGCCAGCAGCGAAGGGACAGGGCCCGAGCAGTACTTC
abundance: .; j_gene: TRBJ2-5; d_gene: TRBD1; v_gene: TRBV4-2; CDR3aa: CASSQGGDRVETQYF; CDR3nt: TGTGCCAGCAGCCAAGGGGGGGACAGGGTAGAGACCCAGTACTTC
abundance: .; j_gene: TRBJ1-3; d_gene: .; v_gene: TRBV3-1/TRBV3-2; CDR3aa: CASSRWTVDSGNTIYF; CDR3nt: TGTGCCAGCAGCCGCTGGACAGTTGACTCTGGAAACACCATATATTTT
abundance: .; j_gene: TRBJ2-1; d_gene: .; v_gene: TRBV19; CDR3aa: CASRTANEQFF; CDR3nt: TGTGCCAGTAGGACTGCCAATGAGCAGTTCTTC
abundance: .; j_gene: TRBJ1-1; d_gene: .; v_gene: TRBV7-8; CDR3aa: CASSSWGGRNTEAFF; CDR3nt: TGTGCCAGCAGCTCATGGGGGGGAAGGAACACTGAAGCTTTCTTT
abundance: .; j_gene: TRBJ2-3; d_gene: .; v_gene: TRBV27; CDR3aa: CASSLDSSTDTQYF; CDR3nt: TGTGCCAGCAGTTTGGATTCGAGCACAGATACGCAGTATTTT
abundance: .; j_gene: TRBJ1-1; d_gene: .; v_gene: TRBV27; CDR3aa: CASRRFAGGTEAFF; CDR3nt: TGTGCCAGCAGAAGATTTGCGGGGGGCACTGAAGCTTTCTTT
abundance: .; j_gene: TRBJ1-2; d_gene: .; v_gene: TRBV5-1; CDR3aa: CASSTQSGQGYGYTF; CDR3nt: TGCGCCAGCAGCACCCAGTCTGGGCAGGGGTATGGCTACACCTTC
abundance: .; j_gene: TRBJ2-3; d_gene: .; v_gene: TRBV30; CDR3aa: CAWSSSTDTQYF; CDR3nt: TGTGCCTGGAGTTCCAGCACAGATACGCAGTATTTT
abundance: .; j_gene: TRBJ2-5; d_gene: .; v_gene: TRBV19; CDR3aa: CASSFAGETQYF; CDR3nt: TGTGCCAGTAGTTTCGCCGGAGAGACCCAGTACTTC
abundance: .; j_gene: TRBJ1-6; d_gene: .; v_gene: TRBV30; CDR3aa: CAWSIRQSDNSPLHF; CDR3nt: TGTGCCTGGAGTATTAGACAGTCCGATAATTCACCCCTCCACTTT
abundance: few; j_gene: TRBJ2-2; d_gene: .; v_gene: TRBV6-5; CDR3aa: CASSYGNGELFF; CDR3nt: TGTGCCAGCAGTTACGGGAACGGGGAGCTGTTTTTT
abundance: .; j_gene: TRBJ1-5; d_gene: .; v_gene: TRBV6-2/TRBV6-3; CDR3aa: CASSPVGGMGNQPQHF; CDR3nt: TGTGCCAGCAGTCCCGTCGGGGGGATGGGCAATCAGCCCCAGCATTTT
abundance: .; j_gene: TRBJ2-1; d_gene: .; v_gene: TRBV18; CDR3aa: CASSPLGVSVHNEQFF; CDR3nt: TGTGCCAGCTCACCACTCGGGGTGTCTGTCCACAATGAGCAGTTCTTC
abundance: once; j_gene: TRBJ2-5; d_gene: .; v_gene: TRBV7-9; CDR3aa: CASSLEIETQYF; CDR3nt: TGTGCCAGCAGCTTAGAGATAGAGACCCAGTACTTC
abundance: .; j_gene: TRBJ2-6; d_gene: .; v_gene: TRBV5-4; CDR3aa: CASSPWSGTYKPGANVLTF; CDR3nt: TGTGCCAGCAGCCCATGGTCCGGGACATATAAACCTGGGGCCAACGTCCTGACTTTC